This TCR beta chain was recorded in a study of blood T cell repertoires in COVID-19. Study-level information: Specimens from acute and convalescent COVID-19 originated in the United States, Italy and Spain. T cells, B-cell-depleted T cells, or PBMCs provided the cDNA or gDNA that served as material.

As handled by the study authors: Amplified reference gene primers provided the basis for estimating nucleated cell counts. Using immunoSEQ multiplex PCR, the repertoire was profiled, and TCRdb retains in-frame clones only, with some absent. The D gene and trimming were derived from the DNA, and the V and J assignments and clone size from that table. The sample holds around 190,000 clones, 88% seen once. The study drew participants aged about 18 to 90 years from approximately 25 US areas. The germline V and J ends were trimmed by 0 bases and 5 bases, with 10 bases remaining between them. CDR3 length equals 13 residues. Germline values: CDR1 GTSNPN, CDR2 SVGIG (reference sequence).

The sequencing sample was made of PBMCs or T cells enriched from blood (not recorded which). This receptor was taken from a woman aged 18-29 years who had recovered from COVID-19. This chain uses TRBV30 with TRBJ2-5; D uncertain. The CDR3 nucleotides are TGTGCCTGGAGTGTCTTCACCCAGGAGACCCAGTACTTC. Its translation is CAWSVFTQETQYF. The whole variable domain, filled in from reference TRBV30 and TRBJ2-5, reads SQTIHQWPATLVQPVGSPLSLECTVEGTSNPNLYWYRQAAGRGLQLLFYSVGIGQISSEVPQNLSASRPQDRQFILSSKKLLLSDSGFYLCAWSVFTQETQYFGPGTRLLVL.